This entry concerns a single TCR beta chain. Produced via immunoSEQ multiplex PCR; TCRdb's table is partial and in-frame only. Seen here are approximately 220,000 clones, approximately 85% observed once, and the top ten hold 2.9%. The sample belongs to a study of blood T cell repertoires in COVID-19. Germline V lookup: CDR1 SEHNR, CDR2 FQNEAQ (reference sequence). The CDR3 is 15 residues long. V lost 5 bases and J lost 5, with 18 bases in between. V usage is TRBV7-9 and J usage is TRBJ1-2; no firm D call. The sequencing input was peripheral blood. This TCR derives from a man in his forties or fifties who had recovered from COVID-19. The CDR3 loop reads CASSRTGGEAYGYTF. DNA for the CDR3: TGTGCCAGCAGCCGAACTGGCGGGGAAGCTTATGGCTACACCTTC.